Below, 8 T cell receptor beta chains from the same sample are listed, as sequenced in a study of PD-L1 blockade in urothelial cancer. Time point specified: pretreatment peripheral blood. Repertoires were generated with immunoSEQ multiplex PCR, while TCRdb's copy carries only in-frame clones and drops some. The table has around 100,000 clones, roughly 84% seen once. Sequencing was performed on PBMCs, taken around atezolizumab (anti-PD-L1) treatment. The source is a man between 60 and 70 years old with urothelial cancer.

The count of this clone is one. The J gene is TRBJ2-3, the V gene TRBV7-2, with 9 bases identical to TRBD1. The V and J ends lost 5 bases and 2 bases, in that order; junction bases with no gene match: 5. The CDR3 is 15 residues long. Germline lookup yields CDR1 SGHTA and CDR2 FQGNSA. In DNA form, the CDR3 reads TGTGCCAGCAGCGGGACAGGGTCCTTCACAGATACGCAGTATTTT. This codes for CASSGTGSFTDTQYF.

The chain carries TRBV19 and TRBJ1-2; 7 bases fit TRBD1. CDR1 is LNHDA and CDR2 is SQIVND in the germline V gene (reference sequence). V trimming: 5 bases; J trimming: 4 bases; junction bases outside the gene matches: 10. CDR3 length: 15 amino acids. CDR3 bases: TGTGCCAGTAGTGTGGCAGGGGGTTCTTCCTATGGCTACACCTTC. It translates to CASSVAGGSSYGYTF.

The chain has TRBV30 and TRBJ2-2, with 9 bases matching TRBD1. The germline V gene encodes CDR1 GTSNPN and CDR2 SVGIG (reference sequence). Germline trimming cut 1 base from V and 6 bases from J; bases unmatched to any gene: 3. CDR3 size: 14 residues. For the CDR3, the DNA is TGTGCCTGGAGTGGACAGGGGGTGGCCGGGGAGCTGTTTTTT. Translated: CAWSGQGVAGELFF.

The rearrangement uses TRBV19 and TRBJ1-5; D gene unclear. This CDR3 contains 14 residues. The germline V and J ends were trimmed by 9 bases and 1 base, with 13 bases remaining between them. Germline values: CDR1 LNHDA, CDR2 SQIVND (reference sequence). The CDR3 DNA is TGTGCCAGCGGACCGGGAGGAAGCAATCAGCCCCAGCATTTT. This encodes CASGPGGSNQPQHF.

V gene TRBV9 combines with J gene TRBJ1-2; TRBD1 might be the D (6 bases). With 3 bases removed from V and 8 bases from J, the gap between germline ends came to 14 bases. This CDR3 region has 13 residues. Germline CDR1 SGDLS, CDR2 YYNGEE. The CDR3 bases are TGTGCCAGCAGCGCCAACAGGGATCGAGGCTACACCTTC. Its translation is CASSANRDRGYTF.

The J gene is TRBJ2-7, the V gene TRBV6-1, with TRBD2 matching 11 bases. Germline values: CDR1 MNHNS, CDR2 SASEGT. V was clipped by 7 bases and J by 3 bases; unmatched bases: 5. The CDR3 sequence is 14 residues long. The CDR3 spells CASTLGLAVYEQYF. CDR3 DNA sequence: TGTGCCAGCACCTTGGGACTAGCGGTCTACGAGCAGTACTTC.

The chain joins TRBV28 to TRBJ2-3; the match to TRBD1 covers 9 bases. Looked up from germline, CDR1 is MDHEN and CDR2 is SYDVKM. The V segment lost 5 bases and the J segment 0 bases; nucleotides outside the gene matches: 12. CDR3 length equals 18 residues. CDR3 in DNA: TGTGCCAGCAGTCCATATCGGACAGGGGTGGTGAGCACAGATACGCAGTATTTT. As protein: CASSPYRTGVVSTDTQYF.

The chain employs TRBV5-1 and TRBJ1-3, with D uncertain. The CDR3 spans 14 residues. Per germline, CDR1 SGHRS and CDR2 YFSETQ. Trimming took 3 bases from V and 4 from J, leaving 11 bases between them. Here the CDR3 reads CASSSPGFGNTIYF. Written as DNA, the CDR3 is TGCGCCAGCAGCTCTCCGGGTTTCGGAAACACCATATATTTT.